This T cell receptor (beta chain) emerged from a study of cytotoxic CD8 clonotypes in ibrutinib-treated CLL. About the research overall: Mean productive templates were approximately 240,000; mean productive rearrangements were around 90,000.

The assay was immunoSEQ multiplex PCR, and TCRdb's table has in-frame clones only and misses some. Here the sample spans about 160,000 clones, 81% being singletons. Germline-derived CDR1 and CDR2 are KGHSH and LQKENI. Trimming cost V 2 bases and J 7 bases; bases outside gene matches: 6. The CDR3 consists of 14 residues. As for this clone: Antigen: not known.

Overall study findings and caveats: Clonality was elevated at ibrutinib response and had returned toward baseline at progression.

This TCR derives from a human donor with chronic lymphocytic leukemia. J is TRBJ2-3 and V is TRBV18, with 7 bases aligning to TRBD1. The starting material was PBMCs, obtained after 12 months of ibrutinib treatment. CDR3 region: CASSPSQGVNTQYF. The CDR3 coding sequence is TGTGCCAGCTCACCAAGTCAGGGGGTGAATACGCAGTATTTT.